This TCR beta chain is drawn from a study of blood T cell repertoires in COVID-19. Study background: Acute-phase and convalescent COVID-19 samples originated in the United States, Italy and Spain.

This CDR3 has 17 residues. The V gene end was trimmed by 3 bases and the J gene end by 9 bases; junction bases not matched to a gene: 14. CDR1 and CDR2 from the germline V gene are SGHDN and FVKESK. TCRdb keeps only in-frame clones here, not all; method: immunoSEQ multiplex PCR. Found here are just under 60,000 clones, approximately 80% of them singletons; the top ten hold less than 10%. This rearrangement joins TRBV14 to TRBJ2-1, with 10 bases identical to TRBD1. Sequencing was performed on peripheral blood. The clonotype was recovered from a human donor in a cohort sampled during active COVID-19. As DNA, the CDR3 is TGTGCCAGCAGCCACCCATTCTCGGGACAGGGGTCTAGTGAGCAGTTCTTC. As protein: CASSHPFSGQGSSEQFF.